This TCR beta chain was profiled in a study of PD-1 blockade in mismatch repair-deficient tumors (dated by TCRdb to 2015 to 2018). In the study overall: Between September 2013 and late 2016, approximately 90 consecutive patients with some 12 mismatch repair-deficient cancer types, all previously treated and progressing, were enrolled in the trial. Tumor-associated T cell clones were tracked in the peripheral blood of patients responding to PD-1 blockade by deep sequencing of TCR CDR3 regions. Results the study describes overall, beyond this receptor: Tumor-resident clones, often undetectable in blood before treatment, expanded rapidly after pembrolizumab and then contracted, generally before radiologic responses.

A remark on this clone: Which antigen it targets is not known. Base qualities are not recorded, but no much larger clone differs from it by a single base.

The CDR3 starts with the cysteine, ends with the phenylalanine, and has 13 residues. The only DNA kept is the CDR3, 39 bases in frame from the first base. V is trimmed back by 8 bases and J by 6 bases, and the junction contains 10 bases that no gene match accounts for. According to the germline V gene, CDR1 reads SGHDT and CDR2 reads YYEEEE. For each enrolled patient, mismatch repair deficiency was established using either polymerase chain reaction or immunohistochemistry. A few patients who responded to pembrolizumab therapy underwent TCR sequencing. The phase II trial prospectively tested pembrolizumab PD-1 blockade in advanced mismatch repair-deficient cancers regardless of tissue of origin. Peripheral blood T cell samples were serially collected before and at multiple times after PD-1 blockade was started. Blood sampling times were expressed in weeks after the first pembrolizumab dose. The library was made by the immunoSEQ multiplex PCR assay. In its TCRdb copy, this immuneACCESS table keeps in-frame sequences only and misses some clones. Where compared with another copy, unresolved V genes explain less than half of these, and the others have no known cause. The table for this sample lists approximately 37,000 clones; about 85% of them were counted only once. The top ten constitute roughly 3.5% of the sample.

This sequence originates from an adult with mismatch repair-deficient cancer. Specimen: peripheral blood, collected approximately 80 weeks after starting pembrolizumab. Recombination connected TRBV5-6 to TRBJ1-1; 7 nucleotides in the junction match TRBD1. The base sequence is TGTGCCAGTATCAAGGGGGCAGTCGCTGAAGCTTTCTTT. This yields the protein CASIKGAVAEAFF.